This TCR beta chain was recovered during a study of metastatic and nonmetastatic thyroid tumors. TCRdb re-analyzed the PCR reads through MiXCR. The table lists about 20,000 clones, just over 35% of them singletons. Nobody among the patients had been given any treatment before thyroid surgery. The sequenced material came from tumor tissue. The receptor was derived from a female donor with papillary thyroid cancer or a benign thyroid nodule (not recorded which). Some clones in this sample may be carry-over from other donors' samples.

The CDR3 is CSAPDGASNYGYTF. CDR3 DNA sequence: TGCAGTGCCCCAGACGGGGCCAGTAACTATGGCTACACCTTC. J is TRBJ1-2 and V is TRBV20-1; tentative D call: TRBD1 (5 bases). CDR3 length equals 14 residues. Trimming removed 6 bases from V and 1 base from J, with 15 bases in between. Germline V lookup: CDR1 DFQATT, CDR2 SNEGSKA (reference sequence).